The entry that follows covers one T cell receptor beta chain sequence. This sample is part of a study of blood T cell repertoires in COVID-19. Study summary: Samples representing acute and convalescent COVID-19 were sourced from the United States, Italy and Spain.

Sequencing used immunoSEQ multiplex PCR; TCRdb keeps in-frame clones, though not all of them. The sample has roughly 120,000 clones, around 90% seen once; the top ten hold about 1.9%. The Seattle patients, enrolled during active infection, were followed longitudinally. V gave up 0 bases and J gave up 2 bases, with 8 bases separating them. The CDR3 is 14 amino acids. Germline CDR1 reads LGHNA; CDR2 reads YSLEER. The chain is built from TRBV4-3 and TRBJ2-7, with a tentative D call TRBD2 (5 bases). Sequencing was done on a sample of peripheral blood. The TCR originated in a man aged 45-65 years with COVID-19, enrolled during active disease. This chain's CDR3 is CASSQDYGTYEQYF. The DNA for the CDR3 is TGCGCCAGCAGCCAAGATTACGGGACCTACGAGCAGTACTTC.